This T cell receptor beta chain was sequenced during a study of T cells expressing NK-cell markers. Reprocessing the 5' RACE reads, TCRdb reports a single entry for every CDR3 protein and omits DNA. The sample has a few hundred thousand distinct CDR3 sequences; the top ten hold 0.3% to 0.45%. The germline gives CDR1 MNHNS, CDR2 SASEGT. The CDR3 runs to 15 residues. This chain connects TRBV6-1 to TRBJ2-2; TCRdb selects TRBD2, and the lack of DNA leaves this call unchecked. This TCR was recovered from a man aged 18 to 29 in good health. Sequencing input: blood T cells: a sorted CD56 or NKG2C T cell subset, CD4+ or CD8+ T cells, or bulk PBMC T cells (not recorded which). The CDR3 here is CASSELAPNTGELFF.